The 27 T cell receptor beta chains given below trace back to one sample, sequenced in a study of tumour-infiltrating T cells in Burkitt lymphoma. Sequenced by immunoSEQ multiplex PCR; TCRdb stores in-frame clones only, minus some. This table has 15,000 to 20,000 clones, more than 65% appearing once. Sequencing was done on a sample of tumor tissue. Source of these receptors: a human donor with diffuse large B-cell lymphoma.

CDR3 nucleotides: TGTGCCAGCAGCTTGTACAGGGGGTCTGACTATGGCTACACCTTC. It is translated as CASSLYRGSDYGYTF. The gene calls are TRBV13 and TRBJ1-2, with 8 positions matching TRBD1. Germline loops: CDR1 PRHDT, CDR2 FYEKMQ (reference sequence). The trim removed 3 bases at V and 3 bases at J, leaving 6 bases unmatched. There are 15 residues in the CDR3.

The chain uses TRBV5-8 and TRBJ2-2; D is possibly TRBD2 (5 bases). Trimming took off 0 bases at V and 5 bases at J, with 11 bases between the two ends. CDR1 is SGHTS and CDR2 is YDEGEE in the germline V gene. CDR3 length: 15 residues. The CDR3 is CASSLGGLITGELFF. CDR3 in DNA: TGTGCCAGCAGCTTGGGAGGACTTATAACCGGGGAGCTGTTTTTT.

The rearrangement joins TRBV9 to TRBJ2-5, with 7 nucleotides matching TRBD2. The V segment lost 3 bases and the J segment 2 bases; nucleotides outside the gene matches: 4. Looked up from germline, CDR1 is SGDLS and CDR2 is YYNGEE. The CDR3 has 14 residues. In nucleotides, the CDR3 is TGTGCCAGCAGCGCTGGGACTACACAAGAGACCCAGTACTTC. It yields the protein CASSAGTTQETQYF.

Of note for this clone: Possible read error: a much larger clone is one base away. Within the sample, other DNA sequences also encode this same CDR3. The V call is TRBV9, the J call TRBJ2-3; TRBD2 might be the D (5 bases). The CDR3 length is 14 residues. CDR1 is SGDLS and CDR2 is YYNGEE in the germline V gene. Deletions cut 2 bases from V and 0 bases from J, with 7 bases between. CDR3 nucleotides: TGTGCCAGCAGCGTGAGCGGAAGCACAGATACGCAGTATTTT. Translation: CASSVSGSTDTQYF.

The rearrangement uses TRBV11-2 and TRBJ2-5; no firm D call. Germline V gene sequence: CDR1 SGHAT, CDR2 FQNNGV. V lost 3 bases, J lost 5 bases, and 13 bases lay in between. The CDR3 is 14 amino acids. In DNA form, the CDR3 reads TGTGCCAGCAGCTTTACAGCAAATTCGGAGACCCAGTACTTC. Translation: CASSFTANSETQYF.

The gene calls are TRBV27 and TRBJ2-7, with D maybe TRBD1 (5 bases). CDR1 and CDR2 (germline): MNHEY, SMNVEV (reference sequence). V dropped 11 bases and J dropped 2 bases, with 13 bases sitting between them. The CDR3 runs 12 residues. The CDR3 is CASRAGTYEQYF. CDR3 coding DNA: TGTGCCTCCCGCGCAGGGACCTACGAGCAGTACTTC.

The chain combines TRBV5-6 with TRBJ1-4; D is undetermined. Germline V gene sequence: CDR1 SGHDT, CDR2 YYEEEE. V was cut by 1 base and J by 5 bases, with 6 bases left in between. The CDR3 covers 13 residues. The CDR3 loop is CASSLNKNEKLFF. CDR3 DNA sequence: TGTGCCAGCAGCTTGAATAAAAATGAAAAACTGTTTTTT.

This rearrangement joins TRBV7-6 to TRBJ1-4, with 9 nucleotides matching TRBD1. CDR3 size: 14 residues. The germline V gene encodes CDR1 SGHVS and CDR2 FNYEAQ. J gave up 4 bases and V 4 bases, and 1 base lay outside the gene matches. The CDR3 sequence is CASSSGQGNEKLFF. The CDR3 region has the DNA TGTGCCAGCAGCTCGGGACAGGGTAATGAAAAACTGTTTTTT.

J is TRBJ2-7 and V is TRBV21-1; whether TRBD1, the table's D call, matches the DNA was not checked. TRBV21-1 is classified as a pseudogene. The length of the CDR3 is 11 residues. The CDR3 DNA reads TGTGCCAGCAGCCCAGGGGATGAGCAGTACTTC. Protein product: CASSPGDEQYF.

CDR3 sequence (DNA): TGTGCCAGCAGCTTGGGGTTCGGGACAGGGGCCCAAGAGACCCAGTACTTC. Protein product: CASSLGFGTGAQETQYF. The gene calls are TRBV5-6 and TRBJ2-5, with TRBD1 identical over 10 bases. Losses at the gene ends were 0 bases for V and 1 base for J; bases not matched to a gene: 6. Germline-derived CDR1 and CDR2 are SGHDT and YYEEEE. This CDR3 comprises 17 residues.

As DNA, the CDR3 is TGTGCCAGCAGCCCCAATGGTGGGTACACTGAAGCTTTCTTT. Its translation is CASSPNGGYTEAFF. The J gene is TRBJ1-1, the V gene TRBV5-4; D gene unclear. V shed 4 bases and J shed 3 bases, with 13 bases lying between them. Germline CDR1 is SGHNT and CDR2 is YYREEE (reference sequence). The CDR3 contains 14 residues.

The chain's CDR3 is CASSGEGQGTEAFF. DNA for the CDR3: TGTGCCAGCAGTGGTGAGGGCCAGGGCACTGAAGCTTTCTTT. The chain couples TRBV2 to TRBJ1-1, with a weak D call TRBD1 (5 bases). V dropped 4 bases and J dropped 4 bases, with 13 bases sitting between them. Germline CDR1 and CDR2: SNHLY and FYNNEI. The CDR3 runs 14 residues.

A single count supports this clone. V is TRBV19 and J is TRBJ1-2, with 9 bases matching TRBD1. V lost 2 bases and J lost 2; bases outside the gene matches: 6. The CDR3 has 16 amino acids. Germline V CDR1 and CDR2: LNHDA, SQIVND (reference sequence). This CDR3 is CASSIWNRGPNYGYTF. Here the CDR3 DNA reads TGTGCCAGTAGTATATGGAACAGGGGGCCAAACTATGGCTACACCTTC.

V and J are TRBV13 and TRBJ2-3, with TRBD2 matching 15 bases. The germline V gene encodes CDR1 PRHDT and CDR2 FYEKMQ (reference sequence). CDR3 length: 18 residues. Trimming cost V 5 bases and J 0 bases; bases outside gene matches: 6. This CDR3 reads CASSAMGLAGGSTDTQYF. CDR3 in DNA: TGTGCCAGCAGCGCCATGGGACTAGCGGGAGGTAGCACAGATACGCAGTATTTT.

V usage is TRBV7-2 and J usage is TRBJ2-5; D may correspond to TRBD1 or TRBD2 (5 bases each). Germline V gene lookup returns CDR1 SGHTA and CDR2 FQGNSA. Trimming pared 1 base from V and 5 bases from J, leaving 11 bases between. This CDR3 is 14 amino acids long. The chain's CDR3 is CASSLGGNRETQYF. In DNA, the CDR3 is TGTGCCAGCAGCTTAGGGGGGAACAGGGAGACCCAGTACTTC.

The chain joins TRBV5-6 to TRBJ2-2; D unclear. The germline V and J ends were trimmed by 0 bases and 8 bases, with 5 bases remaining between them. The CDR3 has 12 amino acids. CDR1 and CDR2 from the germline V gene are SGHDT and YYEEEE. CDR3 loop: CASSLGLGELFF. The CDR3 DNA reads TGTGCCAGCAGCTTGGGGCTAGGGGAGCTGTTTTTT.

The chain employs TRBV6-1 and TRBJ1-3, with 11 bases matching TRBD1. The trim removed 4 bases at V and 4 bases at J, leaving 15 bases unmatched. CDR3 length: 19 amino acids. CDR1 MNHNS and CDR2 SASEGT come from the germline V gene. CDR3 in amino acids: CASSGGTGGIGIAGNTIYF. The CDR3 DNA is TGTGCCAGCAGTGGGGGGACAGGGGGGATTGGGATAGCCGGAAACACCATATATTTT.

The V and J genes are TRBV5-8 and TRBJ2-5, with 7 positions matching TRBD1. Germline CDR1 and CDR2: SGHTS and YDEGEE. V dropped 3 bases and J dropped 1; count of bases not matched to a gene: 6. The CDR3 loop spans 15 amino acids. Here the CDR3 reads CASSWGQKVQETQYF. CDR3 DNA sequence: TGTGCCAGCAGCTGGGGACAGAAAGTCCAAGAGACCCAGTACTTC.

On this clone itself: The junction departs from germline at one end; a sequencing error may be responsible. The J gene is TRBJ1-2, the V gene TRBV29-1; perhaps TRBD1 as D (6 bases). Germline CDR1 is SQVTM and CDR2 is ANQGSEA. The CDR3 consists of 14 residues. The CDR3 region is CSIDGQSPPYGYTF. The CDR3, as DNA: TGCAGCATTGACGGACAGTCTCCACCCTATGGCTACACCTTC.

The chain has TRBV4-3 and TRBJ2-7, with D possibly matching TRBD1 (6 bases). There are 17 residues in the CDR3. Germline CDR1 is LGHNA and CDR2 is YSLEER. V was clipped by 0 bases and J by 0 bases, with 15 bases between them. The CDR3 DNA is TGCGCCAGCAGCCAAGACCAACTACAGGGTATCTCCTACGAGCAGTACTTC. Translated: CASSQDQLQGISYEQYF.

The chain links TRBV5-1 to TRBJ2-1; a possible D gene is TRBD1 (5 bases). Trimming shortened V by 4 bases and J by 4 bases, and 15 bases separated the two germline ends. Germline CDR1 and CDR2: SGHRS and YFSETQ. This CDR3 is 15 amino acids long. The DNA of the CDR3 is TGCGCCAGCAGCGGAGACAGCCCAATGTACAATGAGCAGTTCTTC. This encodes CASSGDSPMYNEQFF.

CDR3: CASSVVMEDTEAFF. The CDR3 DNA reads as TGTGCCAGCAGCGTGGTGATGGAGGACACTGAAGCTTTCTTT. This chain joins TRBV9 and TRBJ1-1; D is unresolved. V lost 2 bases and J lost 3, with 11 bases in between. CDR3 length: 14 amino acids. Germline V gene lookup returns CDR1 SGDLS and CDR2 YYNGEE. Full variable domain (rest looked up from reference TRBV9 and TRBJ1-1): DSGVTQTPKHLITATGQRVTLRCSPRSGDLSVYWYQQSLDQGLQFLIQYYNGEERAKGNILERFSAQQFPDLHSELNLSSLELGDSALYFCASSVVMEDTEAFFGQGTRLTVV.

CDR3 coding DNA: TGCGCCAGCAGCTTGGCCGGGACCCTGGGTCAGCCCCAGCATTTT. It codes for CASSLAGTLGQPQHF. The chain has TRBV5-1 and TRBJ1-5; TRBD1 might be the D (5 bases). Germline values: CDR1 SGHRS, CDR2 YFSETQ. This CDR3 is built from 15 residues. V gave up 0 bases and J gave up 6 bases, with 13 bases separating them.

The chain joins TRBV18 to TRBJ1-1; D is ambiguous. The CDR3 runs to 12 residues. Looked up from germline, CDR1 is KGHSH and CDR2 is LQKENI. Trimming took 3 bases from V and 6 from J, leaving 8 bases between them. Here the CDR3 reads CASSPGLSEAFF. In DNA form, the CDR3 reads TGTGCCAGCTCACCCGGATTGTCTGAAGCTTTCTTT.

This clone was recorded a few times. The junction departs from germline at one end; a sequencing error may be responsible. The gene calls are TRBV19 and TRBJ2-4; a weak D match, TRBD1 (6 bases). Per germline, CDR1 LNHDA and CDR2 SQIVND (reference sequence). This CDR3 is built from 18 residues. The CDR3 DNA follows: TGTGCCAGTAGTTCCAGGGGCGCTTACCTAATAGCCAAAAATATTCAGTACTTC. Residues: CASSSRGAYLIAKNIQYF.

The chain uses TRBV4-3 and TRBJ2-3; a weak D match, TRBD2 (5 bases). Trimming removed 2 bases at V and 2 bases at J, with 8 bases between. CDR1 is LGHNA and CDR2 is YSLEER in the germline V gene. The CDR3 totals 14 residues. CDR3 in DNA: TGCGCCAGCAGCCAACCGGGGATCACAGATACGCAGTATTTT. This codes for CASSQPGITDTQYF.

V is TRBV19 and J is TRBJ2-1; D is perhaps TRBD2 (6 bases). The CDR3 is made up of 15 amino acids. Trimming took 3 bases from V and 4 from J, leaving 13 bases between them. Germline V lookup: CDR1 LNHDA, CDR2 SQIVND (reference sequence). This CDR3 is CASSMQAGIYNEQFF. CDR3 DNA: TGTGCCAGTAGTATGCAGGCGGGAATATACAATGAGCAGTTCTTC.